The T cell receptor beta chain described here comes from a study of vaccination effects on CD4 cells after COVID-19. Overall study context: Participants got two doses of BNT162b2 or mRNA-1273 vaccine.

Notes on this clone: The target antigen is unknown.

The CDR3 is 15 residues long. Germline lookup yields CDR1 LGHNA and CDR2 YNFKEQ. With 2 bases clipped from V and 8 bases from J, the junction kept 8 bases outside the gene matches. Profiling relied on immunoSEQ multiplex PCR, and the TCRdb table lists in-frame clones only, not all of them. The sample shows tens of thousands of clones, more than 75% of them seen only once. In the ViraFEST assay, antigen-specific CD4+ clonotypes were identified by expansion after peptide-pool stimulation. With approximately 10 days of culture completed, CD4+ T cells were isolated. SARS-CoV-2 infection was confirmed by PCR in the person between March and December 2020.

Specimen: CD4+ T cells from PBMCs cultured with HIV peptides, collected before COVID-19 vaccination. Noted subset: HIV-1 Nef peptide pool negative control/reference culture. The source of this sequence is a human donor who had a prior SARS-CoV-2 infection. V usage is TRBV4-2 and J usage is TRBJ2-1, with 8 nucleotides matching TRBD2. This CDR3 is CASSQTGLGMDEQFF. DNA for the CDR3: TGTGCCAGCAGCCAAACGGGACTAGGTATGGATGAGCAGTTCTTC.